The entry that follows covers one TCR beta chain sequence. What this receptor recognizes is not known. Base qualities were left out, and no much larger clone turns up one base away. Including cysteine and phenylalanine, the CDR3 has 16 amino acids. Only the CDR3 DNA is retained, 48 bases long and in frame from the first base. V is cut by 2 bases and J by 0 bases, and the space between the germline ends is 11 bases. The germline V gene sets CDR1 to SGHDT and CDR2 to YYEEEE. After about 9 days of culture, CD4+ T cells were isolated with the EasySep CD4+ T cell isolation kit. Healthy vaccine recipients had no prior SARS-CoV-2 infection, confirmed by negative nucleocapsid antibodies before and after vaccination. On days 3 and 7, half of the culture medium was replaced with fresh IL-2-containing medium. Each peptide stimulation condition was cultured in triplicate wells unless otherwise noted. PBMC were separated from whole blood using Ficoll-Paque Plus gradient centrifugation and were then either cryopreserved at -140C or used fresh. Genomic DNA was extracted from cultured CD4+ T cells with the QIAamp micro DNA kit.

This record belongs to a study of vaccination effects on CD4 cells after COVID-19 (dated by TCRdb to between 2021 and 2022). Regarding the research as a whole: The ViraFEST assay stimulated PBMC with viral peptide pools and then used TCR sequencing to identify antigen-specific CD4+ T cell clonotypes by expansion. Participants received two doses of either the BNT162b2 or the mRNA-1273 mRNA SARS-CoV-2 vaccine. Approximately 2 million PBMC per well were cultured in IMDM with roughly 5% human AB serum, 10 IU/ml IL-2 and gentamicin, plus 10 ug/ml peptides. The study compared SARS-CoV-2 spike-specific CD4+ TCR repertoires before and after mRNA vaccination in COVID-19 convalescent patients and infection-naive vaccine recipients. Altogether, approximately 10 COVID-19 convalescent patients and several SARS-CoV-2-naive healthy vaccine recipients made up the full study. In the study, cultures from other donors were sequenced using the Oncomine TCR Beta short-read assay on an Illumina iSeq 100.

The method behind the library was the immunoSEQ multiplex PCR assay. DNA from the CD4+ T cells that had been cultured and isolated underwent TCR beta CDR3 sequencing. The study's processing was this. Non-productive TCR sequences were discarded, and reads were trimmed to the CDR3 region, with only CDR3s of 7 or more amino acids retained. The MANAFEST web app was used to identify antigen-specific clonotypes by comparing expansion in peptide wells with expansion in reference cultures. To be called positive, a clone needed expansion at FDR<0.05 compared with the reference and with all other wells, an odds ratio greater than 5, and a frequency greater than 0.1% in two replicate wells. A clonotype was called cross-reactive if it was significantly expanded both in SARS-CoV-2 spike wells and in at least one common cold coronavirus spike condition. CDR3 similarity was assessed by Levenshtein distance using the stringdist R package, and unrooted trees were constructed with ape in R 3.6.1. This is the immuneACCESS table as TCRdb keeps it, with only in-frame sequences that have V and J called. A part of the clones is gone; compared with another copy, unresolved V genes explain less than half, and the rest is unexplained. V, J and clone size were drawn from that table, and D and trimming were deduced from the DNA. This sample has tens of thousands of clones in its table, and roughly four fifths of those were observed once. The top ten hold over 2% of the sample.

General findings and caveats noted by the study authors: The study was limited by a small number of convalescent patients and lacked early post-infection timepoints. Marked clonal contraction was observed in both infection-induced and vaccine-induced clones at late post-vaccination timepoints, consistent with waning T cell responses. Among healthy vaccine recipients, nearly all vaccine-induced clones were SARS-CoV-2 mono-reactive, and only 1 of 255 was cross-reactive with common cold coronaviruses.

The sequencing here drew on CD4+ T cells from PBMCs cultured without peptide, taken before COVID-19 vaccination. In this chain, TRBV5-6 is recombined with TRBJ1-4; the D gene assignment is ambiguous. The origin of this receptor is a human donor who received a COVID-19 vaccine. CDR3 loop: CASSLGGDATNEKLFF. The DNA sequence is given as TGTGCCAGCAGCTTAGGCGGAGATGCAACTAATGAAAAACTGTTTTTT.